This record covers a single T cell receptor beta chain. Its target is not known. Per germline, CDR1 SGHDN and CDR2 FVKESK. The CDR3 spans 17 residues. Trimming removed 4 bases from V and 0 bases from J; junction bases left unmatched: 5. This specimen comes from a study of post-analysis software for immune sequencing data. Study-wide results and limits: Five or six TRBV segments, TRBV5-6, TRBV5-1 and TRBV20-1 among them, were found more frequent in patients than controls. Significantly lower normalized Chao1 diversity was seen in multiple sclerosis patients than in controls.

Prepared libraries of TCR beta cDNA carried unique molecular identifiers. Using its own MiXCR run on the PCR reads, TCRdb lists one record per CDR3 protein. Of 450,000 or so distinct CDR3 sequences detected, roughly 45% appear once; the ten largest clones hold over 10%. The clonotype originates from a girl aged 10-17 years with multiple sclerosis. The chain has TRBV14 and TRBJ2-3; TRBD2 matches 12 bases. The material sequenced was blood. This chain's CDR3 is CASSPRTSGVSTDTQYF. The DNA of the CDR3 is TGTGCCAGCAGCCCTCGGACTAGCGGGGTTAGCACAGATACGCAGTATTTT.